These 10 T cell receptor beta chains share one sample of origin, sequenced in a study of CD8 T cells in Susac syndrome. The RNA input was about 0.5 to 1 ug, and it was reverse transcribed with random hexamers. TCRdb recomputed calls from the immunoSEQ multiplex PCR reads with MiXCR, one row per CDR3 protein. The top ten hold 0.085% to 0.1% of the sample, which has about 210,000 distinct CDR3 sequences, nearly 97% seen once. Material: CD4+ T cells from PBMCs. Receptors originate from a human donor with multiple sclerosis.

The chain uses TRBV7-6 and TRBJ2-7, with D possibly matching TRBD2 (6 bases). The CDR3 totals 13 residues. CDR1 is SGHVS, CDR2 FNYEAQ, per germline. Trimming cost V 1 base and J 4 bases, with 8 bases left between them. The chain's CDR3 is CASSLGTTYEQYF. The CDR3 nucleotides are TGTGCCAGCAGCTTAGGGACTACTTACGAGCAGTACTTC.

The chain couples TRBV19 to TRBJ1-5; unclear D gene. CDR3 size: 13 residues. Looked up from germline, CDR1 is LNHDA and CDR2 is SQIVND (reference sequence). Trimming removed 4 bases at V and 7 bases at J, with 11 bases between. The CDR3 protein is CASSTGARQPQHF. DNA for the CDR3: TGTGCCAGTAGTACGGGTGCGCGGCAGCCCCAGCATTTT.

The chain links TRBV5-1 to TRBJ2-1, with no clear D. CDR1 and CDR2 (germline): SGHRS, YFSETQ. This CDR3 has 9 residues. Trimming cost V 5 bases and J 9 bases, with 3 bases left between them. The DNA of the CDR3 is TGCGCCAGCAGGGGTGAGCAGTTCTTC. Its translation is CASRGEQFF.

This rearrangement joins TRBV7-3 to TRBJ2-5, with D possibly being TRBD2 (5 bases). CDR3 size: 15 residues. Per the germline V gene, CDR1 is SGHTA and CDR2 is FQGTGA. Trimming stripped 2 bases from V and 5 bases from J, with 15 bases between. The CDR3 here is CASSLDPSYGETQYF. The CDR3 DNA follows: TGTGCCAGCAGCTTAGATCCTAGCTACGGGGAGACCCAGTACTTC.

The J gene is TRBJ2-7, the V gene TRBV3-1; no definite D call. V dropped 1 base and J dropped 2 bases, with 9 bases sitting between them. The length of the CDR3 is 14 residues. Germline CDR1 reads LGHDT; CDR2 reads YNNKEL (reference sequence). In DNA form, the CDR3 reads TGTGCCAGCAGCCAAGGTTCAGGAACCTACGAGCAGTACTTC. This codes for CASSQGSGTYEQYF.

J is TRBJ2-2 and V is TRBV5-1, with D unclear. V lost 5 bases and J 13 bases, leaving 21 bases between the germline ends. CDR3 length: 14 amino acids. The germline gives CDR1 SGHRS, CDR2 YFSETQ. The CDR3 nucleotides read TGCGCCAGCAGTCTACGGGTAGCCCCCATGGGGCTGTTTTTT. It codes for CASSLRVAPMGLFF.

The genes are TRBV3-1 and TRBJ1-4, with D maybe TRBD1 (5 bases). Trimming left V 4 bases short and J 8 bases short, with 11 bases between. The CDR3 is made up of 13 amino acids. In germline, CDR1 is LGHDT, CDR2 YNNKEL (reference sequence). The CDR3 sequence: CASSRDLGEKLFF. The CDR3 DNA reads as TGTGCCAGCAGCCGGGACTTGGGGGAAAAACTGTTTTTT. The full variable domain, rest sourced from reference TRBV3-1 and TRBJ1-4, is DTAVSQTPKYLVTQMGNDKSIKCEQNLGHDTMYWYKQDSKKFLKIMFSYNNKELIINETVPNRFSPKSPDKAHLNLHINSLELGDSAVYFCASSRDLGEKLFFGSGTQLSVL.

This rearrangement joins TRBV3-1 to TRBJ1-3; D not resolved. The V and J ends lost 3 bases and 14 bases respectively, with 14 bases between them. The CDR3 totals 12 residues. Per the germline V gene, CDR1 is LGHDT and CDR2 is YNNKEL (reference sequence). The CDR3 DNA reads as TGTGCCAGCAGCCAGAACAAGAAGGCCGTATATTTT. The encoded protein is CASSQNKKAVYF.

The V and J genes are TRBV30 and TRBJ2-3; possible D gene TRBD2, 5 bases. Germline V gene lookup returns CDR1 GTSNPN and CDR2 SVGIG (reference sequence). The CDR3 has 14 amino acids. V was pared by 1 base and J by 0 bases, with 8 bases between. The CDR3 DNA is TGTGCCTGGAGTGCCAGCGGTAGCACAGATACGCAGTATTTT. Protein: CAWSASGSTDTQYF.

This chain links TRBV25-1 with TRBJ1-1; weak D call: TRBD1 (5 bases). The CDR3 consists of 14 residues. Trimming left V 3 bases short and J 1 base short, with 9 bases between. CDR1 and CDR2 (germline): MGHDK, SYGVNS. The CDR3 region has the DNA TGTGCCAGCAGTGATCTTGGGACGAACACTGAAGCTTTCTTT. Translation gives CASSDLGTNTEAFF. The entire variable domain, with the rest obtained from reference TRBV25-1 and TRBJ1-1, is as follows: EADIYQTPRYLVIGTGKKITLECSQTMGHDKMYWYQQDPGMELHLIHYSYGVNSTEKGDLSSESTVSRIRTEHFPLTLESARPSHTSQYLCASSDLGTNTEAFFGQGTRLTVV.